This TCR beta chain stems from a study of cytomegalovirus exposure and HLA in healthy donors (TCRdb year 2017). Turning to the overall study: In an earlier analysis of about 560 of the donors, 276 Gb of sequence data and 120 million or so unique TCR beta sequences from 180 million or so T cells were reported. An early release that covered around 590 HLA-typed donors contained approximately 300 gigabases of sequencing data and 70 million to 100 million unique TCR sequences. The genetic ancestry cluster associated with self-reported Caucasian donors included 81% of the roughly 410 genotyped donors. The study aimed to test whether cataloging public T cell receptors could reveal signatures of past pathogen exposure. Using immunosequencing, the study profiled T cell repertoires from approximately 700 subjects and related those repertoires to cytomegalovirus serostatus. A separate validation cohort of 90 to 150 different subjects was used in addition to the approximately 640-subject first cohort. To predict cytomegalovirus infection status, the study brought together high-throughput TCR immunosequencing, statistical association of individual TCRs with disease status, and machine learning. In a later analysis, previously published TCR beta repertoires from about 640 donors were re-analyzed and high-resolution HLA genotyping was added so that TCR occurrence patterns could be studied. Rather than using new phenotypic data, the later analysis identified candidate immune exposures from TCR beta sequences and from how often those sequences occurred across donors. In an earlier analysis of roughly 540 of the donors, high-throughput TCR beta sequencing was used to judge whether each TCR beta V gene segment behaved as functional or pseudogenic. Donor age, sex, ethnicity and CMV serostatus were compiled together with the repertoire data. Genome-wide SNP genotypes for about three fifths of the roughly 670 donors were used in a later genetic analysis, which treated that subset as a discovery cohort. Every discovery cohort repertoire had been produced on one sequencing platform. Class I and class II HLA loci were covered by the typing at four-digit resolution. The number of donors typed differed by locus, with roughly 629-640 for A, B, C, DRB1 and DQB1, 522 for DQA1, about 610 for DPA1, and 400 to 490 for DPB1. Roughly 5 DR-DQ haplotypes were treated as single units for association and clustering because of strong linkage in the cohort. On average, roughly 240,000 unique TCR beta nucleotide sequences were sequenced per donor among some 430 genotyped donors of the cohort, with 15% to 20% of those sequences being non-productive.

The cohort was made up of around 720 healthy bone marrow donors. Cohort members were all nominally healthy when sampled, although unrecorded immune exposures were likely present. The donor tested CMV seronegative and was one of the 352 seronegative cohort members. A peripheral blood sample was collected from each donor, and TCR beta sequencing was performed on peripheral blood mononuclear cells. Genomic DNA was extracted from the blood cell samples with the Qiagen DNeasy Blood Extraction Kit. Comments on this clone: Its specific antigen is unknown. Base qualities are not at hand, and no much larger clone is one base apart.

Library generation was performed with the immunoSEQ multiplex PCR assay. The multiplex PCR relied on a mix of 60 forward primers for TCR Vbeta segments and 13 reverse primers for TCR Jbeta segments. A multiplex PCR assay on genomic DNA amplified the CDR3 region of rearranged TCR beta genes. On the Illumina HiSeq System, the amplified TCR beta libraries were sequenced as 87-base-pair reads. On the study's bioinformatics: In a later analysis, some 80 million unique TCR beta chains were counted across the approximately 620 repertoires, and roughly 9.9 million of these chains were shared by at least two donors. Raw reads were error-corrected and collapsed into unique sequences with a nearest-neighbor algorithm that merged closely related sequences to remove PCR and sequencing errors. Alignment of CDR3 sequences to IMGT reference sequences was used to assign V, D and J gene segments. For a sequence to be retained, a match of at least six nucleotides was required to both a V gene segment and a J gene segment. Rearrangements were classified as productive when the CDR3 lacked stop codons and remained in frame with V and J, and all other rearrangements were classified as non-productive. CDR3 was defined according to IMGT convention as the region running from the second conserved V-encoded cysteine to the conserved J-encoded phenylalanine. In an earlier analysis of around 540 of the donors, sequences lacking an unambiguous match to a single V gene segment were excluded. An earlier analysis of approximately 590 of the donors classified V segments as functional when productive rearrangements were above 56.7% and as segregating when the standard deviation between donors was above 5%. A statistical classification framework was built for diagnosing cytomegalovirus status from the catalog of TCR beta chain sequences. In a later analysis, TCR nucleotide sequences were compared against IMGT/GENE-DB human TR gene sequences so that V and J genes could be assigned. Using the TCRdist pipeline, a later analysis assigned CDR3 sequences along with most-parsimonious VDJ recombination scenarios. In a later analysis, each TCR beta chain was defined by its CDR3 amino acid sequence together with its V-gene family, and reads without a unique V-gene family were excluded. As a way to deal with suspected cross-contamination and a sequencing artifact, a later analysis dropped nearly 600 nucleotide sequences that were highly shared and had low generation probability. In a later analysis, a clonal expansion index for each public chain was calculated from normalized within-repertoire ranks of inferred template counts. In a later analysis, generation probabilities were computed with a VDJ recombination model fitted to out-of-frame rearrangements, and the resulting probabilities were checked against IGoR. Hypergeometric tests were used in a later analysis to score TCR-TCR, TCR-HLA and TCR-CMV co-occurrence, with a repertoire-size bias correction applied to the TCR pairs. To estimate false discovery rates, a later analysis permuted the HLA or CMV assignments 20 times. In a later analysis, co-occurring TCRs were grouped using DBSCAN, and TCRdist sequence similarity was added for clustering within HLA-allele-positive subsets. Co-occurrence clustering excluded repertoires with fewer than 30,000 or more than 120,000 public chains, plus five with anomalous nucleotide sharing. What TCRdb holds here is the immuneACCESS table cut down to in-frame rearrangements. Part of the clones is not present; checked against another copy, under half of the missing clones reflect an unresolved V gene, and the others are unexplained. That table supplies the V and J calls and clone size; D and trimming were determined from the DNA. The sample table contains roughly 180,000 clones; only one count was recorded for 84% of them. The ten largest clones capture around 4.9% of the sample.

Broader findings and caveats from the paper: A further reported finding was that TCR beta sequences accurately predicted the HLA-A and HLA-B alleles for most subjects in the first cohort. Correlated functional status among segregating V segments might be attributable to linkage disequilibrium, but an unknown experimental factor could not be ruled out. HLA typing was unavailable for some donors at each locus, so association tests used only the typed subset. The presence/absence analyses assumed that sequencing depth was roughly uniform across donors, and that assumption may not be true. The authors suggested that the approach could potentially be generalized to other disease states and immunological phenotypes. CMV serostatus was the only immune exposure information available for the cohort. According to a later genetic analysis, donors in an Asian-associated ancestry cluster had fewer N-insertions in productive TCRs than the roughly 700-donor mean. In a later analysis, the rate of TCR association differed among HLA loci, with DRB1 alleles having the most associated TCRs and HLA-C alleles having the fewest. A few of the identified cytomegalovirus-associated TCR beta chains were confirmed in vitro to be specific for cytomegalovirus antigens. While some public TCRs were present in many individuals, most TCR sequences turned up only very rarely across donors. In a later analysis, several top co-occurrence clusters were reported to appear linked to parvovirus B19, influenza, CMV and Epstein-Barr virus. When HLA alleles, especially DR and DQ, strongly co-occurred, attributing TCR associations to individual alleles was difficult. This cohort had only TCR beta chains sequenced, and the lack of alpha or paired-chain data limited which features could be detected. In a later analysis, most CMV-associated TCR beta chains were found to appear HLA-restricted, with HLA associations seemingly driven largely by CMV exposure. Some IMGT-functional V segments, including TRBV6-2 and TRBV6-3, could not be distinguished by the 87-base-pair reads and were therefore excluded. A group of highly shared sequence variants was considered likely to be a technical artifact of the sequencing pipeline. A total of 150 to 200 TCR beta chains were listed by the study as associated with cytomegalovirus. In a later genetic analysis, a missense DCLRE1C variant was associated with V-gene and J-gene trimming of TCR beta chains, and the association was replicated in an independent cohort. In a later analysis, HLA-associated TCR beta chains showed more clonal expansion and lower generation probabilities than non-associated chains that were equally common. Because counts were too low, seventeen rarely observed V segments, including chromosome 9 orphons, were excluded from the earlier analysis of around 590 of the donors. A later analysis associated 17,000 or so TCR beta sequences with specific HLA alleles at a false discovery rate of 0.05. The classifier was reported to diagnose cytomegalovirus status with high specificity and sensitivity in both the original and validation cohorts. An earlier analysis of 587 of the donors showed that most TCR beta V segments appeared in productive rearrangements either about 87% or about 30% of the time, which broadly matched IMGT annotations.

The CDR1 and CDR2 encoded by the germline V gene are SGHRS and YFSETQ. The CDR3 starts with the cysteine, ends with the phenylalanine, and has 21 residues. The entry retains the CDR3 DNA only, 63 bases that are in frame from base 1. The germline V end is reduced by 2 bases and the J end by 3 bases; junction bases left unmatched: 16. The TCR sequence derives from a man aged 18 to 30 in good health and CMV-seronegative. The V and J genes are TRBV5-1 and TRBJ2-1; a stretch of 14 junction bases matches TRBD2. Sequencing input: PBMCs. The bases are TGCGCCAGCAGCTTCCCTCGACTAGCGGGGGGGCTGGAGGCTTTCTACAATGAGCAGTTCTTC. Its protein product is CASSFPRLAGGLEAFYNEQFF.